This T cell receptor (beta chain) was obtained from a study of blood T cell repertoires in COVID-19 (TCRdb year 2020). Describing the broader study: Samples covering the acute and convalescent phases of COVID-19 were provided by collaborators in the United States, Italy and Spain. The material from the prospective study consisted of cDNA or gDNA derived from T cells, B-cell-depleted T cells, or PBMCs. Deeply sampled blood TCRbeta repertoires from subjects exposed to, actively infected with, or recovered from COVID-19 were included in the dataset. The repertoires were made available in a free public database intended to serve as a resource for research on the immune response to SARS-CoV-2. The samples were drawn from the first 160 participants of the ongoing ImmuneRACE study and from 1,254 subjects provided by 6 global collaborators. The sample metadata nearly always contained a de-identified subject ID, COVID-19 status, age in years and sex. Where HLA class I and class II types were available, the types were taken from metadata supplied by the sample provider, not from assay-based typing.

Based on the germline V gene, the CDR1 and CDR2 sequences are SGHVS and FQNEAQ. Germline trimming: 5 bases from V, 0 bases from J; junction bases outside gene matches: 7. Including the terminal cysteine and phenylalanine, the CDR3 comprises 16 residues. The read is trimmed to its CDR3 DNA, 48 bases read in frame from base 1. Another Seattle source contributed samples from volunteer blood donors who had recovered from COVID-19. Each collaborating institution followed its own protocols to collect whole blood in K2EDTA tubes. For TCRbeta analysis, collaborators shipped samples as frozen whole blood, isolated PBMCs, or DNA extracted from either of those sample types. Points the paper makes about the study in general: Clinical and demographic metadata were provided uncurated, with the amount varying by source and participant.

In the case of this clone: The target of this receptor is not known. No base-level quality is on record; no much larger clone is a single base apart.

TCRbeta CDR3 regions were amplified from genomic DNA using the immunoSEQ Assay, a bias-controlled multiplex PCR. Per the original workflow: The number of nucleated cells in each sample was estimated from the amplification of reference gene primers within the assay. Sequence reads were collapsed and filtered to measure the absolute abundance of every unique TCRbeta CDR3 rearrangement. For each sample, productive Simpson clonality was calculated as the square root of Simpson's diversity index across productive rearrangements. The clones in this table, taken by TCRdb from immuneACCESS, are in-frame only. Not every clone is retained; where verified, under half of the shortfall comes from an unresolved V gene, and the cause of the rest is unknown. For V, J and clone size, that table is used; D and trimming come from the DNA. The sample contains some 250,000 clones, approximately 86% of them found a single time. Roughly 3% of the sample is held by the ten biggest clonotypes.

The chain links TRBV7-8 with TRBJ2-1; the central 7 bases match TRBD2. This clonotype was obtained from a woman in her thirties who had recovered from COVID-19. The sample comprised peripheral blood. CDR3 region: CASSARAGSSYNEQFF. The DNA reads TGTGCCAGCAGCGCAAGAGCGGGGAGCTCCTACAATGAGCAGTTCTTC.